Following are 13 T cell receptor beta chains from one sample sequenced in a study of Graves' ophthalmopathy and Graves' hyperthyroidism. RNA transcripts were the source from which TCR beta CDR3 regions were amplified. HTBI-primed first-round RT-PCR preceded second-round multiplex PCR. TCRdb itself ran the multiplex PCR reads through MiXCR, one entry per CDR3 protein. This sample has about 740,000 distinct CDR3 sequences, with 35% to 50% found just once. The source material was peripheral blood. The receptors were gathered from an adult man with Graves' ophthalmopathy.

Worth noting for this clonotype: A much bigger clone sits one base away, suggesting this may be a read error. The V and J genes are TRBV15 and TRBJ1-3, with D possibly being TRBD1 (5 bases). V shed 0 bases and J shed 2 bases, with 8 bases lying between them. Looked up from germline, CDR1 is LNHNV and CDR2 is YYDKDF (reference sequence). This CDR3 contains 15 residues. CDR3 DNA sequence: TGTGCCACCAGCAGAGACAGGGCTGCTGGAAACACCATATATTTT. It encodes CATSRDRAAGNTIYF.

This chain links TRBV25-1 with TRBJ2-2, with TRBD2 matching over 7 bases. There are 16 residues in the CDR3. The junction had 9 bases not matched to a gene; V was cut back by 6 bases and J by 2 bases. The germline V gene encodes CDR1 MGHDK and CDR2 SYGVNS. The CDR3 nucleotides are TGTGCCAGCAGCTTTAAGCAGGGACTAAACACCGGGGAGCTGTTTTTT. Translation gives CASSFKQGLNTGELFF.

This clonotype was recorded at least ten times. The gene calls are TRBV29-1 and TRBJ2-5; 7 bases match TRBD1. This CDR3 contains 12 residues. CDR1 and CDR2 (germline): SQVTM, ANQGSEA. Trimming at V came to 7 bases and at J to 5 bases, leaving 7 bases not matched to a gene. CDR3 DNA: TGCAGCGGCGACAGGGATGGGGAGACCCAGTACTTC. Translated: CSGDRDGETQYF.

J is TRBJ1-3 and V is TRBV3-1; unclear D gene. The germline V and J ends were trimmed by 4 bases and 1 base, with 11 bases remaining between them. This CDR3 region has 15 residues. Germline V CDR1 and CDR2: LGHDT, YNNKEL (reference sequence). The CDR3 nucleotides are TGTGCCAGCAGCCCTTTCGTCGATTCTGGAAACACCATATATTTT. Its translation: CASSPFVDSGNTIYF.

This clonotype was recorded at least ten times. The chain employs TRBV7-9 and TRBJ1-1; tentative D call: TRBD1 (5 bases). V shed 3 bases and J shed 6 bases, with 14 bases lying between them. The CDR3 has 14 residues. Looked up from germline, CDR1 is SEHNR and CDR2 is FQNEAQ (reference sequence). In DNA, the CDR3 is TGTGCCAGCAGCTTCGGGGCAGGGCGACCTGAAGCTTTCTTT. Protein product: CASSFGAGRPEAFF.

A few counts support this clonotype. This chain links TRBV7-2 with TRBJ2-2, with D possibly matching TRBD1 (5 bases). CDR3 length equals 13 residues. V was clipped by 5 bases and J by 4 bases, with 8 bases between them. Germline-derived CDR1 and CDR2 are SGHTA and FQGNSA. This chain's CDR3 is CASSQQATGELFF. The CDR3, as DNA: TGTGCCAGCAGCCAACAGGCCACCGGGGAGCTGTTTTTT.

The chain recombines TRBV12-3 or TRBV12-4 with TRBJ1-4, with 7 bases fitting TRBD1. CDR3 length: 18 amino acids. J gave up 2 bases and V 3 bases, and 12 bases lay outside the gene matches. CDR3 coding DNA: TGTGCCAGCAGTTTGGGGAAGGGGGCGCGTGGGACTAATGAAAAACTGTTTTTT. It encodes CASSLGKGARGTNEKLFF.

This clonotype turned up a few times. The V call is TRBV25-1, the J call TRBJ2-3; D is unclear. CDR1 and CDR2 (germline): MGHDK, SYGVNS. The CDR3 length is 11 residues. Trimming shortened V by 6 bases and J by 0 bases, and 1 base separated the two germline ends. The CDR3 coding sequence is TGTGCCAGCAGAAGCACAGATACGCAGTATTTT. Encoded protein: CASRSTDTQYF.

As to this clonotype: One junction end disagrees with the germline gene, perhaps due to a read error. The chain recombines TRBV10-3 with TRBJ1-1; possibly TRBD1 for D (5 bases). The CDR3 spans 13 residues. Germline values: CDR1 ENHRY, CDR2 SYGVKD. The CDR3 nucleotides are TGTGCCAGCAGTGAAGTCACGGGGCTGTTGGCTTTCTTT. Encoded protein: CASSEVTGLLAFF.

In the case of this clonotype: This sequence may be a read error, since a much larger clone differs from it by one base. This chain joins TRBV25-1 and TRBJ2-6, with 10 bases matching TRBD2. The germline gives CDR1 MGHDK, CDR2 SYGVNS. The CDR3 totals 17 residues. The CDR3 DNA reads TGTGCCAGCACCCTACTAGCGGGGTACTCTGGGGCCAACGTCATGACTTTC. This codes for CASTLLAGYSGANVMTF.

Of note for this clonotype: Its ends do not fully match the called genes, so a read error is possible. The genes are TRBV10-3 and TRBJ1-4; D is perhaps TRBD1 (5 bases). The CDR3 is 15 amino acids. In germline, CDR1 is ENHRY, CDR2 SYGVKD. CDR3 DNA sequence: TGTGCCAGCAGTTACGGCGGGGGTTCTAATGAAAAACTGTTTTTT. Its translation is CASSYGGGSNEKLFF.

The rearrangement links TRBV20-1 to TRBJ2-7; D not certain. The CDR3 runs to 11 residues. Per germline, CDR1 DFQATT and CDR2 SNEGSKA (reference sequence). Between the trimmed V and J ends, which lost 6 bases and 4 bases, there was a span of 10 bases. The CDR3 DNA follows: TGCAGTGCCTCTCAGACTTACGAGCAGTACTTC. Its translation: CSASQTYEQYF.

The rearrangement uses TRBV27 and TRBJ2-7, with TRBD1 as a possible D gene (5 bases). CDR3 length: 14 amino acids. V lost 5 bases, J lost 3 bases, and 14 bases lay in between. From germline, CDR1 is MNHEY and CDR2 SMNVEV (reference sequence). For the CDR3, the DNA is TGTGCCAGCAGTCCGACAGTTACTTTCTACGAGCAGTACTTC. Residues: CASSPTVTFYEQYF.